This T cell receptor beta chain was documented in a study of post-analysis software for immune sequencing data. This clonotype has a handful of counts. Unique-molecular-identifier-tagged TCR beta cDNA libraries were used. TCRdb reprocessed the PCR reads via MiXCR and lists one record per CDR3 protein. The table includes almost 700,000 distinct CDR3 sequences, roughly three fifths detected once. The receptor comes from a girl aged 2-9 years with multiple sclerosis. Material for sequencing was blood.

CDR3 DNA: TGTGCCAGCAGCGTAGGGGCTAGCGGGAGGTTAACTACCGGGGAGCTGTTTTTT. It codes for CASSVGASGRLTTGELFF. This chain connects TRBV9 to TRBJ2-2, with 11 bases identical to TRBD2. Germline V gene lookup returns CDR1 SGDLS and CDR2 YYNGEE. Trimming took 0 bases from V and 5 from J; bases not matched to a gene: 9. CDR3 length equals 18 residues.